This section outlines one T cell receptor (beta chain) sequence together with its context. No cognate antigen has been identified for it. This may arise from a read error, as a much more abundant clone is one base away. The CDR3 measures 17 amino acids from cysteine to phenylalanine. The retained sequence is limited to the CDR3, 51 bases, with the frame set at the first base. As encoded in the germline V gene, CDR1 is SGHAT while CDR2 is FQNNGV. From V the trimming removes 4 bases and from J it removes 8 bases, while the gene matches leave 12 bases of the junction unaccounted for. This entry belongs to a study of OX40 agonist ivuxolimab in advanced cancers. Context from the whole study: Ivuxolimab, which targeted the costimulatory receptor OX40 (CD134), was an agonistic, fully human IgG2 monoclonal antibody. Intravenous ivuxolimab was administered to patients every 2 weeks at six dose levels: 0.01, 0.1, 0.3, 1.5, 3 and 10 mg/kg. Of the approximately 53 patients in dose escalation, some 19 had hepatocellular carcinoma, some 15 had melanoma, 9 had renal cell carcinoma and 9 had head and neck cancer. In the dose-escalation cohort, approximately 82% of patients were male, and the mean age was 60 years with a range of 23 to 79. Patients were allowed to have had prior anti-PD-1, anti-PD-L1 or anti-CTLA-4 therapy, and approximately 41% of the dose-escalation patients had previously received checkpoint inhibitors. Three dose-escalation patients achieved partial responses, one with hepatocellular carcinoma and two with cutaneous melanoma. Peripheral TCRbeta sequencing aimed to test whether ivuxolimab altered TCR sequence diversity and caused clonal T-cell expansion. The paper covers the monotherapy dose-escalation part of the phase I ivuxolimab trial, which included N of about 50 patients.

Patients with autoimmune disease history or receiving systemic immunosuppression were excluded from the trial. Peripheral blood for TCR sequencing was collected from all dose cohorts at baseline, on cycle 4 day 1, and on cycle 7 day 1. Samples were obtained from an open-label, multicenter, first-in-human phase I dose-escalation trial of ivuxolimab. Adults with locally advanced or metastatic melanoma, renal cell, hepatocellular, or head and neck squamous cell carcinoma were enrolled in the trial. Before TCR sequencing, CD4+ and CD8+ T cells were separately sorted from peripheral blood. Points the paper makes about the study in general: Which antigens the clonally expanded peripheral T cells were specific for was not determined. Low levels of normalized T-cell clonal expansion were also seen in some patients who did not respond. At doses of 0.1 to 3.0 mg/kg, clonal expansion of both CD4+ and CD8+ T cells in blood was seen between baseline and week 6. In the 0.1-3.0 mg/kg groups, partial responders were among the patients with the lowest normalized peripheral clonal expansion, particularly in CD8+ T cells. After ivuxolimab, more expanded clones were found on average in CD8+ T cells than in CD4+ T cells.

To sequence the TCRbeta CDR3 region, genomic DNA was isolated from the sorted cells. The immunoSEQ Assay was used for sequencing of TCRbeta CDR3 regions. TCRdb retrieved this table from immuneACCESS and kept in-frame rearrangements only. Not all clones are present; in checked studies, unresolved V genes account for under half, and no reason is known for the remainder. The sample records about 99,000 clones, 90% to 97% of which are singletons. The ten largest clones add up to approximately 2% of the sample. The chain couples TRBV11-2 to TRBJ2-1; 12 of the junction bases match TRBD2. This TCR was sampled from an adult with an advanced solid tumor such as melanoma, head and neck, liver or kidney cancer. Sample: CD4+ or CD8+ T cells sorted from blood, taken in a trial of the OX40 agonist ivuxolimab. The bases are TGTGCCAGCAGCTCCCGGACTAGCGGGGAGAGATCCCATGAGCAGTTCTTC. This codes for CASSSRTSGERSHEQFF.